These 19 T cell receptor beta chains were sequenced from one sample in a study of cytomegalovirus exposure and HLA in healthy donors. The PCR made use of 60 Vbeta and 13 Jbeta primers. Profiled with immunoSEQ multiplex PCR; TCRdb holds only in-frame clones, not every one. Of roughly 200,000 clones in the sample, just over 75% were seen once. Sample: PBMCs. These receptor sequences come from a man in his late teens or twenties in good health and CMV-seronegative.

The chain couples TRBV5-6 to TRBJ1-1, with 8 bases matching TRBD1. Looked up from germline, CDR1 is SGHDT and CDR2 is YYEEEE. J was trimmed by 2 bases and V by 4 bases; bases with no gene match: 4. The CDR3 totals 14 residues. CDR3 DNA sequence: TGTGCCAGCAGCGGAGACAGGGGTAACACTGAAGCTTTCTTT. Translated, it gives CASSGDRGNTEAFF.

This chain uses TRBV6-4 with TRBJ1-1; 8 bases map to TRBD1. Germline assignment: CDR1 MRHNA and CDR2 SNTAGT. This CDR3 is built from 14 residues. The junction had 0 bases not matched to a gene; V was cut back by 2 bases and J by 1 base. The CDR3 reads CASSDTGGNTEAFF. The CDR3 region has the DNA TGTGCCAGCAGTGACACAGGGGGGAACACTGAAGCTTTCTTT.

V is TRBV5-6 and J is TRBJ2-3; D call uncertain. CDR3 length: 13 residues. The V gene's germline CDR1 is SGHDT and CDR2 YYEEEE. Trimming took 6 bases from V and 4 from J, leaving 12 bases between them. Written as DNA, the CDR3 is TGTGCCAGCACCTCGAACCTAGCAGATACGCAGTATTTT. Protein: CASTSNLADTQYF.

This clone was observed once. This chain uses TRBV9 with TRBJ2-1; D is undetermined. Deletions cut 4 bases from V and 2 bases from J, with 13 bases between. The CDR3 totals 15 residues. The germline V gene encodes CDR1 SGDLS and CDR2 YYNGEE. The CDR3 reads CASSSTGSPYNEQFF. The CDR3 DNA reads as TGTGCCAGCAGCTCCACGGGTTCCCCCTACAATGAGCAGTTCTTC. The variable domain in full, with the rest retrieved from reference TRBV9 and TRBJ2-1, is DSGVTQTPKHLITATGQRVTLRCSPRSGDLSVYWYQQSLDQGLQFLIQYYNGEERAKGNILERFSAQQFPDLHSELNLSSLELGDSALYFCASSSTGSPYNEQFFGPGTRLTVL.

V usage is TRBV28 and J usage is TRBJ2-7, with unresolved D. The germline V and J ends were trimmed by 2 bases and 1 base, with 6 bases remaining between them. Germline values: CDR1 MDHEN, CDR2 SYDVKM. The CDR3 totals 13 residues. CDR3 nucleotide sequence: TGTGCCAGCAGTTTAGGGCGATCCTACGAGCAGTACTTC. It yields the protein CASSLGRSYEQYF.

A note on this clone: Other DNA sequences within the sample encode an identical CDR3. The CDR3 is CASSELAGGYNEQFF. In DNA form, the CDR3 reads TGTGCCAGCAGTGAACTAGCGGGAGGCTACAATGAGCAGTTCTTC. This chain links TRBV6-1 with TRBJ2-1, with 11 bases aligning to TRBD2. The CDR3 loop spans 15 amino acids. CDR1 and CDR2 (germline): MNHNS, SASEGT. After removal of 2 bases from V and 3 bases from J, the junction contained 0 bases not matched to a gene.

There are a few counts of this clone. This sequence joins TRBV5-1 and TRBJ1-1; 7 bases agree with TRBD1. This CDR3 is 14 amino acids long. Germline-derived CDR1 and CDR2 are SGHRS and YFSETQ. V trimming: 2 bases; J trimming: 4 bases; junction bases outside the gene matches: 5. The CDR3 coding sequence is TGCGCCAGCAGCTTTACCGCAGGGGGCACTGAAGCTTTCTTT. It yields the protein CASSFTAGGTEAFF.

The gene calls are TRBV7-8 and TRBJ2-6; the match to TRBD1 covers 7 bases. Germline CDR1 is SGHVS and CDR2 is FQNEAQ. Losses at the gene ends were 5 bases for V and 4 bases for J; bases not matched to a gene: 14. The CDR3 has 18 amino acids. The CDR3 loop is CASSPRQGVISGANVLTF. The CDR3 nucleotides read TGTGCCAGCAGCCCGAGACAGGGAGTCATTTCAGGGGCCAACGTCCTGACTTTC.

The chain joins TRBV2 to TRBJ2-7; 10 bases line up with TRBD1. V lost 8 bases, J lost 2 bases, and 6 bases stayed unmatched. This CDR3 region has 14 residues. Germline V lookup: CDR1 SNHLY, CDR2 FYNNEI. CDR3 sequence: CASVGTGVPYEQYF. The CDR3 DNA is TGTGCCAGCGTCGGGACAGGGGTGCCCTACGAGCAGTACTTC.

This clone was recorded once. The chain has TRBV2 and TRBJ2-7, with no clear D. The CDR3 runs 13 residues. The germline V and J ends were trimmed by 4 bases and 6 bases, with 13 bases remaining between them. Germline V CDR1 and CDR2: SNHLY, FYNNEI. The CDR3 here is CASSGLLRPEQYF. CDR3 coding DNA: TGTGCCAGCAGTGGGCTCCTTCGTCCCGAGCAGTACTTC.

The chain employs TRBV5-1 and TRBJ2-1, with D possibly matching TRBD2 (5 bases). The CDR3 extends over 15 amino acids. The germline V gene has CDR1 SGHRS and CDR2 YFSETQ. The V gene lost 1 base and the J gene lost 0 bases, with 8 bases spanning the gap. The DNA of the CDR3 is TGCGCCAGCAGCTTGCAGCGGAGCTCCTACAATGAGCAGTTCTTC. Translated, it gives CASSLQRSSYNEQFF.

The chain recombines TRBV2 with TRBJ2-1; D is unclear. CDR1 is SNHLY and CDR2 is FYNNEI in the germline V gene. The length of the CDR3 is 14 residues. The V and J ends lost 8 bases and 7 bases respectively, with 18 bases between them. In nucleotides, the CDR3 is TGTGCCAGCGTTGGCACGCGGAAGACGAATGAGCAGTTCTTC. Protein sequence: CASVGTRKTNEQFF. The full variable domain, in which reference TRBV2 and TRBJ2-1 provide the parts outside the CDR3, is EPEVTQTPSHQVTQMGQEVILRCVPISNHLYFYWYRQILGQKVEFLVSFYNNEISEKSEIFDDQFSVERPDGSNFTLKIRSTKLEDSAMYFCASVGTRKTNEQFFGPGTRLTVL.

V usage is TRBV7-3 and J usage is TRBJ2-1; a weak D match, TRBD1 (6 bases). Germline-derived CDR1 and CDR2 are SGHTA and FQGTGA. Trimming stripped 8 bases from V and 5 bases from J, with 10 bases between. There are 12 residues in the CDR3. The CDR3 nucleotides are TGTGCCAGCGGCGGACAGCACAATGAGCAGTTCTTC. This gives the protein CASGGQHNEQFF.

The chain has TRBV6-1 and TRBJ1-2; the match to TRBD1 covers 9 bases. V was pared by 6 bases and J by 4 bases, with 9 bases of the junction left unmatched. Germline V gene lookup returns CDR1 MNHNS and CDR2 SASEGT. CDR3 size: 15 residues. CDR3 amino acids: CASRTGGYLAYGYTF. CDR3 in DNA: TGTGCCAGCAGAACAGGGGGCTACCTGGCCTATGGCTACACCTTC.

The chain joins TRBV6-5 to TRBJ1-6, with TRBD1 matching 10 bases. In germline, CDR1 is MNHEY, CDR2 SVGAGI. The CDR3 is 15 residues long. Trimming took 0 bases from V and 7 from J; bases not matched to a gene: 0. This CDR3 is CASSYSGQGNSPLHF. CDR3 sequence (DNA): TGTGCCAGCAGTTACTCGGGACAGGGGAATTCACCCCTCCACTTT.

The chain recombines TRBV27 with TRBJ2-7; 11 bases are a match to TRBD2. Germline CDR1 MNHEY, CDR2 SMNVEV (reference sequence). The CDR3 has 16 amino acids. The ends lost 4 bases at V and 3 bases at J; junction bases unmatched: 8. The CDR3 spells CASSSLGTSGRYEQYF. The CDR3, as DNA: TGTGCCAGCAGTTCGCTAGGGACTAGCGGACGCTACGAGCAGTACTTC.

The chain combines TRBV15 with TRBJ1-1; tentatively, D is TRBD1 (6 bases). This CDR3 spans 14 amino acids. Germline V gives CDR1 LNHNV, CDR2 YYDKDF (reference sequence). Between the trimmed V and J ends, which lost 6 bases and 4 bases, there was a span of 15 bases. The CDR3 region is CATRHPRGFTEAFF. In nucleotides, the CDR3 is TGTGCCACCAGACACCCGAGGGGGTTCACTGAAGCTTTCTTT.

This clone has just one count. This chain connects TRBV10-3 to TRBJ1-1, with 7 bases identical to TRBD1. Trimming removed 2 bases from V and 5 bases from J; junction bases left unmatched: 11. Germline values: CDR1 ENHRY, CDR2 SYGVKD. CDR3 length equals 16 residues. The CDR3 reads CAISERSTGLRTEAFF. The CDR3 bases are TGTGCCATCAGTGAGCGGTCGACAGGGTTGCGGACTGAAGCTTTCTTT.

The rearrangement uses TRBV14 and TRBJ2-5; D possibly corresponds to TRBD2 (7 bases). This CDR3 spans 17 amino acids. V gave up 3 bases and J gave up 6 bases, with 23 bases separating them. Germline V gene lookup returns CDR1 SGHDN and CDR2 FVKESK. The CDR3 is CASSHEQRTGREQTQYF. DNA of the CDR3: TGTGCCAGCAGCCACGAGCAACGCACAGGGAGGGAACAGACCCAGTACTTC.